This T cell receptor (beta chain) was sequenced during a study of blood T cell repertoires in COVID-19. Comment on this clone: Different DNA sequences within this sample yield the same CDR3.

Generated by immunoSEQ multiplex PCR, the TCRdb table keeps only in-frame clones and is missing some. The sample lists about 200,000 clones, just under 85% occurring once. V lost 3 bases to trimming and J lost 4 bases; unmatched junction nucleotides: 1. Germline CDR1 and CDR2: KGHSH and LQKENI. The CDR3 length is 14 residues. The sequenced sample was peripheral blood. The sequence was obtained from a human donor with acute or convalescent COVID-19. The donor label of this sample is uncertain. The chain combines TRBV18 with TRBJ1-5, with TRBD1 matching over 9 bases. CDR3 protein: CASSPGQGNQPQHF. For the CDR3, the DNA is TGTGCCAGCTCACCGGGACAGGGTAATCAGCCCCAGCATTTT.